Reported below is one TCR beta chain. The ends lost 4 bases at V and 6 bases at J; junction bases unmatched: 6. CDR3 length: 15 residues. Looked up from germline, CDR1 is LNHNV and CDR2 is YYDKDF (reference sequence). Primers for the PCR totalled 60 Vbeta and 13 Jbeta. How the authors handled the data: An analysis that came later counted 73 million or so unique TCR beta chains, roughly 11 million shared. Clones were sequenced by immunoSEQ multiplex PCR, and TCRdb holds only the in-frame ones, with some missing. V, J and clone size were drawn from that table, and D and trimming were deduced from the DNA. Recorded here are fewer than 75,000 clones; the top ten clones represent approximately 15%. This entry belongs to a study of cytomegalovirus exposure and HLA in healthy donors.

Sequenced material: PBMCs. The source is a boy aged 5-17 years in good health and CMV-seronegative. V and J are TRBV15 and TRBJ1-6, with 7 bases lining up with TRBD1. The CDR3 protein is CATSTSSGGNSPLHF. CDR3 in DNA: TGTGCCACCAGCACCTCATCAGGGGGTAATTCACCCCTCCACTTT.